This T cell receptor beta chain was sequenced during a study of cytomegalovirus exposure and HLA in healthy donors. J gave up 0 bases and V 5 bases, and 9 bases lay outside the gene matches. The germline CDR1 and CDR2 sequences are LNHDA and SQIVND (reference sequence). The CDR3 totals 17 residues. PCR used 60 Vbeta primers and 13 Jbeta primers. The repertoire was sequenced with immunoSEQ multiplex PCR; TCRdb's copy has only in-frame clones and lacks some. The sample records some 120,000 clones, about 84% being singletons. General study results and limits: After further analysis at a later stage, under 20,000 TCR beta sequences were associated with HLA alleles at 0.05 false discovery rate. Most of the CMV-associated TCR beta chains (in a later analysis) appeared to be HLA-restricted.

Details on this clone: Its antigen is not known.

The chain employs TRBV19 and TRBJ2-1; 8 positions agree with TRBD2. The receptor was derived from a young man in good health and CMV-seropositive. Material: PBMCs. The CDR3 region has the DNA TGTGCCAGTAGTCCATTCCCGAGCGGGAGCTCCTACAATGAGCAGTTCTTC. Protein: CASSPFPSGSSYNEQFF.